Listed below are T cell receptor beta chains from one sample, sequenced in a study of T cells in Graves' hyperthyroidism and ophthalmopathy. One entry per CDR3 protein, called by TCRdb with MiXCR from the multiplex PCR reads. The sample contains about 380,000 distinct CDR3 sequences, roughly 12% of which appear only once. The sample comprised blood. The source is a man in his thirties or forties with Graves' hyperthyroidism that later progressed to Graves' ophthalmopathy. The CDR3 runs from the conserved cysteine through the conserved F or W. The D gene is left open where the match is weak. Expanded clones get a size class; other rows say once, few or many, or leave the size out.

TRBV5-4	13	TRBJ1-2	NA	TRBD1	CASSKTGGYGYTF	TGTGCCAGCAGCAAGACAGGGGGCTATGGCTACACCTTC
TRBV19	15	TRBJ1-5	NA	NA	CTSSLHGQSNQPQHF	TGTACCAGTAGTTTGCACGGACAGAGCAATCAGCCCCAGCATTTT
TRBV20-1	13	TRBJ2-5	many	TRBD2	CSARPGGEETQYF	TGCAGTGCTAGACCGGGGGGGGAAGAGACCCAGTACTTC
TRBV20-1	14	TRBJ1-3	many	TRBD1	CSASRGTNGNTIYF	TGCAGTGCTTCCAGGGGGACCAACGGAAACACCATATATTTT
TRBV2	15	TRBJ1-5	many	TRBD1	CASTVDRGSNQPQHF	TGTGCCAGCACCGTAGACAGGGGTAGCAATCAGCCCCAGCATTTT
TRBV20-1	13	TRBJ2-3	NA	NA	CSAQEGGTDTQYF	TGCAGTGCTCAGGAGGGGGGGACAGATACGCAGTATTTT
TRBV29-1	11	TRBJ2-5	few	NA	CSISAGETQYF	TGCAGCATCAGTGCTGGAGAGACCCAGTACTTC
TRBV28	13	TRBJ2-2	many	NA	CAGRDTYTGELFF	TGTGCCGGGCGGGACACCTACACCGGGGAGCTGTTTTTT
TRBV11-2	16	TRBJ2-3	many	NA	CASSLAPGLKADTQYF	TGTGCCAGCAGCTTAGCCCCGGGTCTCAAGGCTGATACGCAGTATTTT
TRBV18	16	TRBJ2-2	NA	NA	CASSSGQRRNTGELFF	TGTGCCAGCTCCTCTGGACAGAGAAGGAACACCGGGGAGCTGTTTTTT
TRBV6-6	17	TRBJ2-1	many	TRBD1	CASSYRYRGYSYNEQFF	TGTGCCAGCAGTTATCGGTACAGGGGCTACTCCTACAATGAGCAGTTCTTC